Only a few counts were recorded for the clone carrying this TCR beta chain. The antigen remains unidentified. Each donor gave one heparinised blood draw averaging around 120 mL. The data originate from a study of beta chain features in type 1 diabetes. General observations from the study: Patients' naive, central memory and regulatory TCRB repertoires appeared more alike than those of healthy donors. In all four CD4+ subsets, TCRB CDR3 length was significantly, moderately reduced in type 1 diabetes. Junctions at VDJ sites from type 1 diabetes patients had fewer insertions and more deletions.

V lost 6 bases and J lost 4; bases outside the gene matches: 1. The CDR3 totals 13 residues. In germline, CDR1 is LNHDA, CDR2 SQIVND (reference sequence). What was sequenced were expressed TCRB transcripts, since all of the isolated RNA had been reverse transcribed. The study sequenced naive, central memory and regulatory T cell samples to an average of roughly 4 million reads. The method was immunoSEQ multiplex PCR; TCRdb's version includes in-frame clones alone and lacks a portion of them. The table includes some 350,000 clones, approximately 13% detected once. This chain uses TRBV19 with TRBJ2-3, with TRBD2 identical over 10 bases. The material sequenced was naive CD4+ T cells from blood. This receptor was taken from a woman under 30 with type 1 diabetes. The CDR3 spells CASRTSGSDTQYF. CDR3 bases: TGTGCCAGTAGGACTAGCGGGTCAGATACGCAGTATTTT.